These 18 T cell receptor beta chains originate from one sample sequenced in a study of vaccination effects on CD4 cells after COVID-19. These TCRs' antigens remain unknown. At the end of about 9 days of culture, CD4+ T cells were isolated. All study participants received two doses of BNT162b2 or mRNA-1273 vaccine. The data were produced by immunoSEQ multiplex PCR, yet TCRdb's version contains in-frame clones alone and is incomplete. The repertoire consists of fewer than 60,000 clones, with about 81% occurring once and the leading ten covering about 4.6%. Source: CD4+ T cells from PBMCs cultured without peptide, taken after COVID-19 vaccination. These TCRs come from a human donor who received a COVID-19 vaccine.

This clone was observed a single time. The CDR3 protein is CASSPSRGEAFF. CDR3 bases: TGTGCCAGCAGCCCCTCTCGGGGTGAAGCTTTCTTT. V is TRBV9 and J is TRBJ1-1; no firm D call. There are 12 residues in the CDR3. CDR1 and CDR2 from the germline V gene are SGDLS and YYNGEE. Trimming removed 4 bases at V and 7 bases at J, with 11 bases between.

The chain uses TRBV5-4 and TRBJ2-5; D unresolved. Germline V CDR1 and CDR2: SGHNT, YYREEE (reference sequence). V was cut by 5 bases and J by 4 bases, with 12 bases left in between. The CDR3 consists of 13 residues. This chain's CDR3 is CASRLNGVETQYF. The CDR3 DNA reads TGTGCCAGCAGATTGAATGGGGTAGAGACCCAGTACTTC.

V gene TRBV5-1 combines with J gene TRBJ1-1; 9 positions match TRBD1. The ends lost 5 bases at V and 5 bases at J; junction bases unmatched: 7. Germline assignment: CDR1 SGHRS and CDR2 YFSETQ. CDR3 length: 14 amino acids. The CDR3 reads CASSTGTGLTEAFF. DNA of the CDR3: TGCGCCAGCAGTACCGGGACAGGGTTAACTGAAGCTTTCTTT.

The rearrangement joins TRBV12-3 or TRBV12-4 to TRBJ2-7, with a possible D match to TRBD2 (5 bases). The ends were cut back, 3 bases at V and 6 bases at J, with 12 bases in the middle. The CDR3 extends over 13 amino acids. DNA for the CDR3: TGTGCCAGCAGTTTCCTGAGGGCGGGCGAGCAGTACTTC. Amino acid sequence: CASSFLRAGEQYF.

This clone was observed a handful of times. The chain has TRBV9 and TRBJ2-1, with D tentatively TRBD2 (6 bases). This CDR3 contains 16 residues. The V end was cut by 4 bases, the J end by 2 bases, with 16 bases between. Germline lookup yields CDR1 SGDLS and CDR2 YYNGEE. The CDR3: CASSPTWGDPYNEQFF. DNA of the CDR3: TGTGCCAGCAGCCCCACGTGGGGGGACCCCTACAATGAGCAGTTCTTC.

The chain has TRBV9 and TRBJ2-7; D is unresolved. The V gene's germline CDR1 is SGDLS and CDR2 YYNGEE. The ends were cut back, 4 bases at V and 2 bases at J, with 13 bases in the middle. This CDR3 has 14 residues. The chain's CDR3 is CASSPDPTAYEQYF. CDR3 sequence (DNA): TGTGCCAGCAGCCCCGACCCTACTGCCTACGAGCAGTACTTC.

The chain is built from TRBV27 and TRBJ1-2; D is perhaps TRBD1 (5 bases). The CDR3 length is 16 residues. Trimming took off 6 bases at V and 4 bases at J, with 21 bases between the two ends. Germline V gene data show CDR1 as MNHEY and CDR2 as SMNVEV (reference sequence). CDR3 coding DNA: TGTGCCAGCAGCCAGGAGGGGTCCGGGACGGTCTATGGCTACACCTTC. It is translated as CASSQEGSGTVYGYTF.

The chain has TRBV18 and TRBJ1-1; 9 bases align to TRBD1. Germline CDR1 is KGHSH and CDR2 is LQKENI. V dropped 6 bases and J dropped 1; count of bases not matched to a gene: 9. The CDR3 contains 16 residues. The CDR3 coding sequence is TGTGCCAGCTCTAGGGACAGGGCGGTGGCGAACACTGAAGCTTTCTTT. Translating gives CASSRDRAVANTEAFF.

This chain connects TRBV5-8 to TRBJ1-6, with D tentatively TRBD1 (6 bases). V dropped 0 bases and J dropped 5 bases, with 15 bases sitting between them. This CDR3 has 17 amino acids. Per germline, CDR1 SGHTS and CDR2 YDEGEE. This CDR3 reads CASSLDMGGQNNSPLHF. CDR3 sequence (DNA): TGTGCCAGCAGCTTGGATATGGGCGGACAGAATAATTCACCCCTCCACTTT.

The rearrangement links TRBV28 to TRBJ1-1, with no clear D. V gave up 5 bases and J gave up 6 bases, with 10 bases separating them. The CDR3 sequence is 12 residues long. CDR1 MDHEN and CDR2 SYDVKM come from the germline V gene. The CDR3 sequence: CASSPRGSEAFF. DNA for the CDR3: TGTGCCAGCAGTCCGAGAGGCTCTGAAGCTTTCTTT.

Only one count was recorded for this clone. The chain employs TRBV6-2 or TRBV6-3 and TRBJ1-6; no clear D. The V end was cut by 4 bases, the J end by 10 bases, with 17 bases between. Germline CDR1 is MNHEY and CDR2 is SVGEGT. This CDR3 comprises 15 residues. CDR3 nucleotides: TGTGCCAGCAGTTCTACCCCGAGGTCGGGCTCACCCCTCCACTTT. It codes for CASSSTPRSGSPLHF.

The chain employs TRBV28 and TRBJ2-7; 11 nucleotides line up with TRBD1. Germline lookup yields CDR1 MDHEN and CDR2 SYDVKM. The CDR3 sequence is 15 residues long. The V gene end was trimmed by 3 bases and the J gene end by 2 bases; junction bases not matched to a gene: 3. The CDR3 sequence: CASSFPGQGAYEQYF. The CDR3 nucleotides are TGTGCCAGCAGTTTCCCGGGACAGGGGGCCTACGAGCAGTACTTC.

The chain links TRBV5-4 to TRBJ1-3; no firm D call. Germline-derived CDR1 and CDR2 are SGHNT and YYREEE (reference sequence). The CDR3 loop spans 14 amino acids. The V end was cut by 5 bases, the J end by 3 bases, with 12 bases between. This CDR3 is CASSTDGLGNTIYF. CDR3 sequence (DNA): TGTGCCAGCAGTACGGACGGCCTTGGAAACACCATATATTTT. The whole variable domain, remainder taken from reference TRBV5-4 and TRBJ1-3, is ETGVTQSPTHLIKTRGQQVTLRCSSQSGHNTVSWYQQALGQGPQFIFQYYREEENGRGNFPPRFSGLQFPNYSSELNVNALELDDSALYLCASSTDGLGNTIYFGEGSWLTVV.

In its sample, this clone was seen once. This chain uses TRBV29-1 with TRBJ1-2, with D possibly being TRBD1 (5 bases). Germline V lookup: CDR1 SQVTM, CDR2 ANQGSEA. This CDR3 region has 14 residues. Trimming removed 4 bases from V and 2 bases from J, with 14 bases in between. CDR3 protein: CSVGMGTTNYGYTF. DNA for the CDR3: TGCAGCGTTGGGATGGGGACTACCAACTATGGCTACACCTTC.

In DNA form, the CDR3 reads TGTGCCAGCGGGGGGACAGGGGGCAGTCAGCCCCAGCATTTT. This translates into CASGGTGGSQPQHF. V usage is TRBV6-5 and J usage is TRBJ1-5; 12 nucleotides match TRBD1. The trim removed 8 bases at V and 6 bases at J, leaving 5 bases unmatched. The CDR3 is made up of 14 amino acids. From germline, CDR1 is MNHEY and CDR2 SVGAGI.

The V gene is TRBV15, the J gene TRBJ1-1; 7 bases agree with TRBD1. This CDR3 comprises 16 residues. Germline V gene lookup returns CDR1 LNHNV and CDR2 YYDKDF (reference sequence). Trimming cost V 2 bases and J 1 base; bases outside gene matches: 7. The CDR3 DNA follows: TGTGCCACCAGCAGAACTCGGACAGGACAGAACACTGAAGCTTTCTTT. Encoded protein: CATSRTRTGQNTEAFF.

This sequence joins TRBV24-1 and TRBJ1-1, with a possible D match to TRBD1 (5 bases). The CDR3 has 13 residues. Deletions cut 3 bases from V and 5 bases from J, with 9 bases between. CDR1 is KGHDR, CDR2 SFDVKD, per germline. This chain's CDR3 is CATSDMGRTEAFF. As DNA, the CDR3 is TGTGCCACCAGTGATATGGGGCGAACTGAAGCTTTCTTT.

The chain couples TRBV6-2 or TRBV6-3 to TRBJ1-2, with unresolved D. The V gene lost 6 bases and the J gene lost 7 bases, with 15 bases spanning the gap. The CDR3 runs to 13 residues. Germline V gene sequence: CDR1 MNHEY, CDR2 SVGEGT. The CDR3 loop is CASSRRVRVGYTF. The DNA for the CDR3 is TGTGCCAGCAGCCGTCGGGTACGGGTTGGCTACACCTTC.